This T cell receptor beta chain originates from a study of cytomegalovirus exposure and HLA in healthy donors. Overall study results and limits: One later analysis reportedly identified an Asian-associated ancestry cluster that showed fewer N-insertions than the roughly 640-donor mean. A later analysis found TCR association rates differed by HLA locus, highest for DRB1 and lowest for HLA-C. Using a false discovery rate of 0.05, a later analysis showed that 16,000 or so TCR beta sequences were associated with HLA alleles. Later analysis identified a missense DCLRE1C variant that was linked to TCR beta V- and J-gene trimming.

The length of the CDR3 is 12 residues. The V gene's germline CDR1 is MNHEY and CDR2 SMNVEV (reference sequence). V was cut by 5 bases and J by 0 bases, with 3 bases left in between. About this clone: Its antigen is unidentified.

Use of 60 Vbeta and 13 Jbeta primers characterized the PCR. Sequencing used immunoSEQ multiplex PCR; TCRdb keeps in-frame clones, though not all of them. The table lists about 200,000 clones, about 80% of them singletons. V gene TRBV27 combines with J gene TRBJ2-3, with no clear D. This TCR derives from a woman under 40 in good health and CMV-seronegative. Input material: PBMCs. The CDR3 region has the DNA TGTGCCAGCAGTCTTAGCACAGATACGCAGTATTTT. Translating it yields CASSLSTDTQYF.